This record looks at one T cell receptor beta chain sequence and its context. The antigen is undetermined. This record belongs to a study of cytomegalovirus exposure and HLA in healthy donors. In the study overall: The roughly 670 first-cohort repertoires shared a platform with the approximately 120 validation repertoires, as reported in a later analysis.

The donors were part of the validation cohort, which consisted of roughly 110 subjects and was separate from the first cohort of under 750 subjects. Overall study findings and caveats: The study listed roughly 160 cytomegalovirus-associated TCR beta chains.

The data were produced by immunoSEQ multiplex PCR, yet TCRdb's version contains in-frame clones alone and is incomplete. The repertoire consists of 180,000 or so clones, with more than 75% occurring once and the leading ten covering roughly 2.7%. CDR3 length equals 12 residues. Germline V lookup: CDR1 GTSNPN, CDR2 SVGIG (reference sequence). V was shortened by 4 bases and J by 4 bases, with 9 bases between the two germline ends. This TCR was sampled from a man in his late teens or twenties in good health and CMV-seropositive. Source material: PBMCs. The rearrangement links TRBV30 to TRBJ2-3; TRBD1 might be the D (6 bases). CDR3 loop: CAWTRQADTQYF. CDR3 nucleotide sequence: TGTGCCTGGACTCGACAGGCAGATACGCAGTATTTT.